These T cell receptor beta chains were read from a single sample in a study of shared clonotypes between healthy human individuals. Profiling relied on immunoSEQ multiplex PCR, and the TCRdb table lists in-frame clones only, not all of them. Of some 2 million clones detected, over 85% appear once; the ten largest clones hold more than 0.1%. Sequencing was done on a sample of naive CD4+ T cells sorted from blood. The source is a man between 18 and 29 years old in good health. Both conserved end residues are part of each CDR3. The D gene is left open where the match is weak. Only part of the rows carry a size: once, few, many, or a class if the clone is expanded.

-	TRBV21-1	-	TRBJ2-5	TGTGCCAGCAGCCCTCGACAGGGGTCGGAGACCCAGTACTTC	CASSPRQGSETQYF
-	TRBV11-2	-	TRBJ1-1	TGTGCCAGCAGCTTGACCCCCGGGGAAGCTTTCTTT	CASSLTPGEAFF
-	TRBV2	-	TRBJ2-4	TGTGCCAGCACGATGGGGGGTACCAAAAACATTCAGTACTTC	CASTMGGTKNIQYF
-	TRBV5-1	TRBD2	TRBJ2-3	TGCGCCAGCTCAAGTAGCGGGACTACCGGCACAGATACGCAGTATTTT	CASSSSGTTGTDTQYF
-	TRBV2	-	TRBJ2-4	TGTGCCAGCAGCCTAGGGACCGACTTTAGGAACATTCAGTACTTC	CASSLGTDFRNIQYF
once	TRBV18	TRBD2	TRBJ2-7	TGTGCCAGCTCCCCTCTAAGCGGGGGCATATACTACGAGCAGTACTTC	CASSPLSGGIYYEQYF
once	TRBV29-1	TRBD1	TRBJ1-1	TGCAGCGCGCGGGGACAGGGGGAAGGAGCTTTCTTT	CSARGQGEGAFF
-	TRBV7-2	-	TRBJ1-1	TGTGCCAGCAGCTTATTCTCCAGGGGCCTGGGAACTGAAGCTTTCTTT	CASSLFSRGLGTEAFF
-	TRBV7-9	TRBD1	TRBJ1-3	TGTGCCAGCAGCACAGGGGTTTCGTGGGACACCATATATTTT	CASSTGVSWDTIYF
-	TRBV6-1	-	TRBJ1-5	TGTGCCAGCTCCGGGGAAAGGGGACAGCCCCAGCATTTT	CASSGERGQPQHF
once	TRBV7-2	-	TRBJ1-5	TGTGCCAGCAGCTTATGGGGGCAGCAGCCCCAGCATTTT	CASSLWGQQPQHF
few	TRBV30	-	TRBJ2-7	TGTGCCTGGAGTTTCCGGGACGGAGCCTACGAGCAGTACTTC	CAWSFRDGAYEQYF
-	TRBV7-9	-	TRBJ1-1	TGTGCCAGCCAAGAAACAGGGAACACTGAAGCTTTCTTT	CASQETGNTEAFF
-	TRBV18	-	TRBJ1-3	TGTGCCAGCTCACAAAAGCACACCTACTCTGGAAACACCATATATTTT	CASSQKHTYSGNTIYF
once	TRBV11-2	TRBD2	TRBJ2-7	TGTGCCAGCAGCCCGCCCCGTAGCGGGACGACCTACGAGCAGTACTTC	CASSPPRSGTTYEQYF
-	TRBV15	-	TRBJ2-7	TGTGCCACCAGCAGGGACATCCAGGGGGAGCAGTACTTC	CATSRDIQGEQYF
-	TRBV25-1	TRBD1	TRBJ1-3	TGTGCCAGCAGTGAATCGGGACAGGGGAAACTCTCTGGAAACACCATATATTTT	CASSESGQGKLSGNTIYF
once	TRBV7-2	-	TRBJ1-5	TGTGCCAGCTCCAACAATGATCAGCCCCAGCATTTT	CASSNNDQPQHF
-	TRBV27	TRBD1	TRBJ2-1	TGTGCCAGCAGTTGGGACAGGGGCAAATACAATGAGCAGTTCTTC	CASSWDRGKYNEQFF
-	TRBV12-5	-	TRBJ1-4	TGTGCTAGTGGTTTCTTCCCCAGGGGCACTAATGAAAAACTGTTTTTT	CASGFFPRGTNEKLFF
-	TRBV30	-	TRBJ2-2	TGTGCCTGGACGAAGGGGCCCACCGGGGAGCTGTTTTTT	CAWTKGPTGELFF
-	TRBV5-1	TRBD2	TRBJ2-5	TGCGCCAGCAGCTTGGGGAGGACTAGCGGGGAACTACAAGAGACCCAGTACTTC	CASSLGRTSGELQETQYF
-	TRBV28	TRBD1	TRBJ2-5	TGTGCCAGCAGCATACGACAGGGAGATCAAGAGACCCAGTACTTC	CASSIRQGDQETQYF
-	TRBV15	-	TRBJ1-6	TGTGCCACCAGCCACCAGGGAAAAGGGTATAATTCACCCCTCCACTTT	CATSHQGKGYNSPLHF
-	TRBV11-2	TRBD2	TRBJ2-7	TGTGCCAGCAGCTACCTAGGCGGGGGGTCCTACGAGCAGTACTTC	CASSYLGGGSYEQYF
-	TRBV5-1	TRBD2	TRBJ2-7	TGCGCCAGCAGCTTGGGGACTAGCGGGAGAACCTACGAGCAGTACTTC	CASSLGTSGRTYEQYF